The source of this T cell receptor beta chain is a study of PD-L1 blockade in urothelial cancer (TCRdb year 2017). At the level of the whole study: Every patient began therapy in 2014 and was given atezolizumab 1,200 mg intravenously every 3 weeks. Durable clinical benefit meant progression-free survival longer than 6 months, and TCR features were also tested against progression-free and overall survival. Durable clinical benefit was achieved by nine patients but not by the remaining 20. About 90% of the roughly 29 patients were identified as males with urothelial cancer of bladder origin, and a prior smoking history was reported by 18 of 29 patients. Whole exome sequencing and RNA sequencing of pretreatment tumors were performed alongside TCR sequencing in the same patients. Blood samples were analyzed at two time points: 3 weeks after treatment start (second dose) and 6 weeks after treatment start. Pretreatment blood TCR-seq was available for about 27 patients, at least one posttreatment blood collection was obtained for about 24 patients, and tumor TCR-seq was available for about 24 patients. TCR sequencing covered pretreatment tumor samples and matched, serially collected peripheral blood taken before and after atezolizumab treatment. The study, an exploratory multi-omic analysis, examined somatic, immune and clinical correlates of response to PD-L1 blockade with atezolizumab in urothelial cancer. A median of about 150,000 T cells and 85,000 or so unique TCRs was obtained from blood samples, and a median clonality of approximately 0.08 was observed. An ECOG performance status of 0 or 1 was recorded for the patients, and 0 to 3 prior chemotherapy regimens had been received by the patients.

Overall results and qualifications from the work: Improved progression-free and overall survival was found to be associated with pretreatment peripheral blood TCR clonality below the median. Because the sample size was small (n ≈ 28) and many of the analyses were exploratory, the results are meant to be hypothesis-generating. Greater expansion of tumor-associated TCR clones in peripheral blood 3 weeks after the start of treatment was observed in patients with durable benefit (n of about 20, p = 0.022).

The cysteine opens and the phenylalanine closes a CDR3 of 12 amino acids. Of all the DNA, just the CDR3 is kept, 36 bases in frame from base 1. V is pared back by 4 bases and J by 8 bases, with 11 bases lying between the germline termini. According to the germline V gene, CDR1 reads ENHRY and CDR2 reads SYGVKD. For this clone: Its specific antigen is unknown. Per-nucleotide qualities are absent, and no much larger clonotype sits a single base away.

Taken with the paper, the label for time point translates to: peripheral blood 6 weeks after treatment start. The cohort included 25 to 30 patients with locally advanced or metastatic urothelial carcinoma who were treated at Memorial Sloan Kettering on a trial protocol. Peripheral blood mononuclear cells were collected pretreatment and during treatment, with between 1 and 8 total time points per patient. The Qiagen DNeasy Blood extraction kit was used to purify genomic DNA from total PBMCs and from tumor samples. PBMCs were collected pretreatment and during treatment, and were isolated and stored as previously described. Synthetic TCR analog templates were spiked into each PCR to estimate absolute template abundance from read counts. Using the immunoSEQ assay, TCRbeta CDR3 regions were amplified from genomic DNA with bias-controlled V and J gene primers. Sequencing of rearranged TCRbeta segments was done at approximately 20X coverage. The published analysis was carried out like this. Sequencing errors were corrected by clustering and CDR3s were annotated against IMGT to assign V, D and J genes. Downstream analyses used only productive TCRbeta rearrangements, leaving out any out-of-frame or stop-codon sequences. To compute clonality, Shannon entropy was normalized by the log of the number of unique productive sequences and then subtracted from one. Fisher's exact test with Benjamini-Hochberg correction, using a cutoff of adjusted p below 0.01, was how clones that differed between time points or between blood and tumor were identified. As stored in TCRdb, this immuneACCESS dataset retains in-frame rearrangements with V and J assigned. A fraction of the clones does not appear; measured against another copy, unresolved V genes explain less than half of the discrepancy, and the remainder lacks a known reason. V, J and clone size are those of that table, while D and trimming were read from the DNA. For this sample there are some 120,000 clones; about 82% appear just once. 2.4% of the sample lies in the top ten.

The rearranged chain carries TRBV10-3 and TRBJ1-2; no D gene call is confident. The source was PBMCs, collected around atezolizumab (anti-PD-L1) treatment. This TCR was sampled from a man between 45 and 60 years old with urothelial cancer. The CDR3 region: CAISGTEDGYTF. The nucleotides read TGTGCCATCAGTGGGACGGAGGACGGCTACACCTTC.